Following are 10 T cell receptor beta chains from one sample sequenced in a study of shared clonotypes between healthy human individuals. Sequencing was performed with immunoSEQ multiplex PCR; in TCRdb, only in-frame clones are kept and a portion is missing. The table has about 980,000 clones, around three quarters seen once; the top ten hold 1.5%. Source material: memory CD4+ T cells sorted from blood. The subset denotes: CD45RA-negative fraction. These receptors were collected from a man in his late teens or twenties in good health.

The genes are TRBV19 and TRBJ2-7; 7 positions agree with TRBD1. Germline lookup yields CDR1 LNHDA and CDR2 SQIVND (reference sequence). The J segment lost 4 bases and the V segment lost 4 bases, leaving 13 bases of the junction unmatched. The CDR3 runs to 16 residues. DNA of the CDR3: TGTGCCAGTAGTAAAGGGAGTCGAGGGGGCCAGTACGAGCAGTACTTC. Translated: CASSKGSRGGQYEQYF.

As regards this clone: In the same sample, other DNA sequences code for this CDR3. V usage is TRBV27 and J usage is TRBJ1-1; D not certain. The CDR3 totals 13 residues. In germline, CDR1 is MNHEY, CDR2 SMNVEV (reference sequence). V was trimmed by 3 bases and J by 1 base, leaving 6 bases between them. CDR3 in DNA: TGTGCCAGCAGTTTGGGCGGGAACACTGAAGCTTTCTTT. Translation gives CASSLGGNTEAFF.

The sample holds a few counts of this clone. This chain connects TRBV11-2 to TRBJ2-7, with D possibly being TRBD2 (5 bases). The V gene lost 4 bases and the J gene lost 2 bases, with 15 bases spanning the gap. This CDR3 is built from 15 residues. Germline V gene lookup returns CDR1 SGHAT and CDR2 FQNNGV. CDR3 amino acids: CASSSGLPGPYEQYF. The CDR3 DNA is TGTGCCAGCAGCTCAGGACTCCCTGGGCCCTACGAGCAGTACTTC.

This clone showed up just a few times. The chain joins TRBV18 to TRBJ1-6; a possible D gene is TRBD1 (6 bases). From germline, CDR1 is KGHSH and CDR2 LQKENI. This CDR3 has 15 amino acids. Trimming took off 3 bases at V and 6 bases at J, with 12 bases between the two ends. In DNA form, the CDR3 reads TGTGCCAGCTCACCGTCCGACAGGTTTAATTCACCCCTCCACTTT. This translates into CASSPSDRFNSPLHF.

This clone was detected only once. The rearrangement joins TRBV28 to TRBJ1-5; TRBD1 might be the D (6 bases). This CDR3 comprises 16 residues. Trimming cost V 3 bases and J 4 bases, with 16 bases left between them. Germline values: CDR1 MDHEN, CDR2 SYDVKM. Written as DNA, the CDR3 is TGTGCCAGCAGTTTCTCGAGAGGGACAACTAATCAGCCCCAGCATTTT. This encodes CASSFSRGTTNQPQHF. The full variable domain, in which reference TRBV28 and TRBJ1-5 provide the parts outside the CDR3, is DVKVTQSSRYLVKRTGEKVFLECVQDMDHENMFWYRQDPGLGLRLIYFSYDVKMKEKGDIPEGYSVSREKKERFSLILESASTNQTSMYLCASSFSRGTTNQPQHFGDGTRLSIL.

CDR3 bases: TGTGCCAGCAGTGGGGTTCAGGGGTACGAGCAGTACTTC. Protein sequence: CASSGVQGYEQYF. This chain joins TRBV2 and TRBJ2-7; possible D gene TRBD1, 6 bases. The CDR3 consists of 13 residues. Germline V gene lookup returns CDR1 SNHLY and CDR2 FYNNEI. Trimming took off 4 bases at V and 4 bases at J, with 11 bases between the two ends.

The chain links TRBV4-3 to TRBJ1-1; maybe TRBD1 (6 bases). CDR1 is LGHNA, CDR2 YSLEER, per germline. CDR3 length: 13 amino acids. The germline V and J ends were trimmed by 4 bases and 11 bases, with 17 bases remaining between them. As DNA, the CDR3 is TGCGCCAGCAGCCCCCAACAGGGAATTTCTGCTTTCTTT. This translates into CASSPQQGISAFF.

This chain joins TRBV5-1 and TRBJ1-3; D not resolved. V lost 4 bases and J 0 bases, leaving 14 bases between the germline ends. CDR1 and CDR2 from the germline V gene are SGHRS and YFSETQ. The CDR3 is 16 amino acids. CDR3 nucleotide sequence: TGCGCCAGCAGCACGGGAGTACCGAGCTCTGGAAACACCATATATTTT. Its protein product is CASSTGVPSSGNTIYF. Full variable domain (rest looked up from reference TRBV5-1 and TRBJ1-3): KAGVTQTPRYLIKTRGQQVTLSCSPISGHRSVSWYQQTPGQGLQFLFEYFSETQRNKGNFPGRFSGRQFSNSRSEMNVSTLELGDSALYLCASSTGVPSSGNTIYFGEGSWLTVV.

The chain recombines TRBV5-5 with TRBJ2-1; 10 bases line up with TRBD1. This CDR3 contains 15 residues. The germline V gene encodes CDR1 SGHKS and CDR2 YYEKEE (reference sequence). Unmatched junction bases numbered 4, after V lost 5 bases and J lost 2 bases. The CDR3 is CASSRGQGPYNEQFF. DNA for the CDR3: TGTGCCAGCAGTCGGGGACAGGGGCCCTACAATGAGCAGTTCTTC.

Of note for this clone: This sample includes further DNA sequences coding for the same CDR3. The chain joins TRBV10-3 to TRBJ2-5; D may correspond to TRBD1 or TRBD2 (6 bases each). V was cut by 3 bases and J by 5 bases, with 7 bases left in between. Germline V lookup: CDR1 ENHRY, CDR2 SYGVKD. The CDR3 is 12 amino acids. CDR3 residues: CAISEGGETQYF. For the CDR3, the DNA is TGTGCCATCAGTGAAGGGGGGGAGACCCAGTACTTC.